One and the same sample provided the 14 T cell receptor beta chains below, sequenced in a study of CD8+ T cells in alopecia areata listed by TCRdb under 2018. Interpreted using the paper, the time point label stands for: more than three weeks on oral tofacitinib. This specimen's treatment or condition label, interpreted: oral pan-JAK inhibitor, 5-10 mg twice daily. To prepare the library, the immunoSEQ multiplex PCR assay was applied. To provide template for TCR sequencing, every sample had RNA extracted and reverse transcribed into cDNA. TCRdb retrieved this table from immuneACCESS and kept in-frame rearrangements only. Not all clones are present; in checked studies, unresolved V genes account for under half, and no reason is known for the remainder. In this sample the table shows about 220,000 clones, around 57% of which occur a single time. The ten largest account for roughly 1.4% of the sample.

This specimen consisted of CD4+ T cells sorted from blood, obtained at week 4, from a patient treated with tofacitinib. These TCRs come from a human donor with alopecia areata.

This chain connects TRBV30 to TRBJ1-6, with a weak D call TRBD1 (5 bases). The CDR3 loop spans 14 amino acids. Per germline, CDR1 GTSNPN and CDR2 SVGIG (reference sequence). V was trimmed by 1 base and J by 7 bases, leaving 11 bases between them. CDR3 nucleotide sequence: TGTGCCTGGAGTGCGACAGTGGCGAATTCACCCCTCCACTTT. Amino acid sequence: CAWSATVANSPLHF.

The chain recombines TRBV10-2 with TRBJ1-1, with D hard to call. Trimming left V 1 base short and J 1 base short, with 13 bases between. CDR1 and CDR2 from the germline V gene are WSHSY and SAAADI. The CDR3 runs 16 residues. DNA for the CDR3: TGCGCCAGCAGTGAGTGGTCGCGGGGAAGGAACACTGAAGCTTTCTTT. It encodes CASSEWSRGRNTEAFF.

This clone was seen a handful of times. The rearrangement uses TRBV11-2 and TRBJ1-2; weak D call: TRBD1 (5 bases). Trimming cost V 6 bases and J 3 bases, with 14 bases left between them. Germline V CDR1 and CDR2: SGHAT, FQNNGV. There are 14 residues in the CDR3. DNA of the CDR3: TGTGCCAGCAGAAGGGCAGGGAGGGACTATGGCTACACCTTC. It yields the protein CASRRAGRDYGYTF.

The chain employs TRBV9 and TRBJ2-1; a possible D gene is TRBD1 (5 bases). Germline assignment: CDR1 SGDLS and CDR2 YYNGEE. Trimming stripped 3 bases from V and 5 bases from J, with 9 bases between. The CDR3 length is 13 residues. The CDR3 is CASSGGPDNEQFF. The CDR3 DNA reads TGTGCCAGCAGCGGGGGCCCGGACAATGAGCAGTTCTTC.

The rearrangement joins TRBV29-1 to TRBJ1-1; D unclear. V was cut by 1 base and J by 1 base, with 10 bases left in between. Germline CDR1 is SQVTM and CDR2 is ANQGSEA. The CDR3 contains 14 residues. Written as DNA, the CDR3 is TGCAGCGTTGAAGTAGGTTTGGAGAACACTGAAGCTTTCTTT. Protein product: CSVEVGLENTEAFF.

CDR3 residues: CASSQERDGTDTQYF. The CDR3, as DNA: TGCGCCAGCAGCCAAGAACGGGACGGCACAGATACGCAGTATTTT. The chain uses TRBV4-3 and TRBJ2-3; D is tentatively TRBD1 or TRBD2 (5 bases each). Germline V gene data show CDR1 as LGHNA and CDR2 as YSLEER. V lost 0 bases, J lost 1 base, and 8 bases lay in between. The CDR3 has 15 residues.

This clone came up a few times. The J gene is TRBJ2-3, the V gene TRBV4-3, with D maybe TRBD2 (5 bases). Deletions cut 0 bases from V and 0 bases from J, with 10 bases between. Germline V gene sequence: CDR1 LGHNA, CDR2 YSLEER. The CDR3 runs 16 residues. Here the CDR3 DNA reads TGCGCCAGCAGCCAAGATAGGCTAGCTAGCACAGATACGCAGTATTTT. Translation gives CASSQDRLASTDTQYF.

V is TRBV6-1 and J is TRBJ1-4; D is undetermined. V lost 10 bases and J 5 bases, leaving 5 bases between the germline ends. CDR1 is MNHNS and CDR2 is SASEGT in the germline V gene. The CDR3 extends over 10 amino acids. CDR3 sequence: CATMNEKLFF. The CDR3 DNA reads TGTGCCACGATGAATGAAAAACTGTTTTTT.

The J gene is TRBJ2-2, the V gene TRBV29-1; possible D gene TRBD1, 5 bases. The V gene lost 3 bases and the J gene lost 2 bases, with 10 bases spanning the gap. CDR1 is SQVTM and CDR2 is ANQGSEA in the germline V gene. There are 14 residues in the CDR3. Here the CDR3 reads CSVEAGINTGELFF. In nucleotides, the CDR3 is TGCAGCGTTGAGGCAGGGATTAACACCGGGGAGCTGTTTTTT.

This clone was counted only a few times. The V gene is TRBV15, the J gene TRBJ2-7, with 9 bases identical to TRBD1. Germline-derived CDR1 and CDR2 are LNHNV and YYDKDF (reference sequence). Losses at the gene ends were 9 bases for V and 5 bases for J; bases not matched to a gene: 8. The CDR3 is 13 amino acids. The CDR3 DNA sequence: TGTGCCACAGGCACAGGGGGCGAGGACGAGCAGTACTTC. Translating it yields CATGTGGEDEQYF.

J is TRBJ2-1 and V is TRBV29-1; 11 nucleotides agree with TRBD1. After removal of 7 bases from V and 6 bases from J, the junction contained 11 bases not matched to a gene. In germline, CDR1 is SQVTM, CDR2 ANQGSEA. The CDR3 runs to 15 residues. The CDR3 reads CSADEGQGVINEQFF. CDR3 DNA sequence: TGCAGCGCCGACGAGGGACAGGGGGTGATCAATGAGCAGTTCTTC.

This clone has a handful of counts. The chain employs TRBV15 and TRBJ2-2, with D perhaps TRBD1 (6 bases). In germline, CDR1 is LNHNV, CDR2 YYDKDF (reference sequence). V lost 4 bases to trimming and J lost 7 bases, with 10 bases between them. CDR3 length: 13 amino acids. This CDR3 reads CATSTGVVGELFF. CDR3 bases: TGTGCCACCAGCACAGGGGTAGTCGGGGAGCTGTTTTTT.

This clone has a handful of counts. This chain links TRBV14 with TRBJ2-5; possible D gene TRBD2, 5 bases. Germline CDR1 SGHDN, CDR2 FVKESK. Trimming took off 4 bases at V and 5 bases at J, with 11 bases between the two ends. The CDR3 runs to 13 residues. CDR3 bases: TGTGCCAGCAGCCCCGGACTGGGGGAGACCCAGTACTTC. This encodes CASSPGLGETQYF.

CDR3 DNA: TGTGCCTGGAGTGCAGCGGGGGCCGGCACAGATACGCAGTATTTT. Protein sequence: CAWSAAGAGTDTQYF. The V and J genes are TRBV30 and TRBJ2-3; TRBD2 aligns across 8 bases. The CDR3 runs 15 residues. Germline V gene data show CDR1 as GTSNPN and CDR2 as SVGIG (reference sequence). J was trimmed by 1 base and V by 1 base; bases with no gene match: 4.